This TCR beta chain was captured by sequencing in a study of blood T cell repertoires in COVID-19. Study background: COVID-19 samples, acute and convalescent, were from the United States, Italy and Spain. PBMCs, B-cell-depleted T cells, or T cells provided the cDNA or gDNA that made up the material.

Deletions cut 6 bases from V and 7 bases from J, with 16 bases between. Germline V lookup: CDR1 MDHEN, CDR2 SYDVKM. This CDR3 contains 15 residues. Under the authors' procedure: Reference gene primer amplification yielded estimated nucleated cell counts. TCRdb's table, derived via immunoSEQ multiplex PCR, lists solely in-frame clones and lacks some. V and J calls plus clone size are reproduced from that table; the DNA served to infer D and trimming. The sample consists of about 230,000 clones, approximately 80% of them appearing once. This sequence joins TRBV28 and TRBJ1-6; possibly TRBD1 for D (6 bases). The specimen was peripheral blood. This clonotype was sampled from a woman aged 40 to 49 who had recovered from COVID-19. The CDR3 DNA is TGTGCCAGCAGCCAAAGCTCAGGGGTCAATTCACCCCTCCACTTT. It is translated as CASSQSSGVNSPLHF. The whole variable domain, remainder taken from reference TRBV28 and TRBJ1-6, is DVKVTQSSRYLVKRTGEKVFLECVQDMDHENMFWYRQDPGLGLRLIYFSYDVKMKEKGDIPEGYSVSREKKERFSLILESASTNQTSMYLCASSQSSGVNSPLHFGNGTRLTVT.